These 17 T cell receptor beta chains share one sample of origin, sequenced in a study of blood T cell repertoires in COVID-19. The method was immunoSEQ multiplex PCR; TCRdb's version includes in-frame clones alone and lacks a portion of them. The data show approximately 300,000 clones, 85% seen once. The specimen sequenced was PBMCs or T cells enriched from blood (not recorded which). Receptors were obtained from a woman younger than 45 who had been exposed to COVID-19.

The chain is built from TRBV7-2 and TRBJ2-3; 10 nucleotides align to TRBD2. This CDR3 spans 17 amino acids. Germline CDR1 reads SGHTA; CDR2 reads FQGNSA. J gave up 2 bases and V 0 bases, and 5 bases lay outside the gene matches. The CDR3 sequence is CASSLATSGPSTDTQYF. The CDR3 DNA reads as TGTGCCAGCAGCTTAGCGACTAGCGGGCCGTCCACAGATACGCAGTATTTT.

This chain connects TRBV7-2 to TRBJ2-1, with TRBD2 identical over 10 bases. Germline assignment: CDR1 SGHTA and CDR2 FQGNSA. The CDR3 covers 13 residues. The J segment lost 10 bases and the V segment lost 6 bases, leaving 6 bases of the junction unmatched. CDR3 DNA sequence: TGTGCCAGCAGTGATAGCGGGGGGCCAGAGCAGTTCTTC. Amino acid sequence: CASSDSGGPEQFF.

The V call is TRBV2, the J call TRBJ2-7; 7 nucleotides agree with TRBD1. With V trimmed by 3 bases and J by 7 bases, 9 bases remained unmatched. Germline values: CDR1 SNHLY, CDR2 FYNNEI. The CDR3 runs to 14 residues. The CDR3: CASSDTQGWREQYF. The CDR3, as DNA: TGTGCCAGCAGTGACACACAGGGGTGGCGGGAGCAGTACTTC.

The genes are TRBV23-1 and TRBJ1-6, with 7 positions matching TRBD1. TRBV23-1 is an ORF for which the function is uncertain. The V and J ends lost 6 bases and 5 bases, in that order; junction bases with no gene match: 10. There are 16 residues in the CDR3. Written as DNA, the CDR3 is TGCGCCAGCAGGGAACGACAGGGAGGTAATAATTCACCCCTCCACTTT. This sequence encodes CASRERQGGNNSPLHF.

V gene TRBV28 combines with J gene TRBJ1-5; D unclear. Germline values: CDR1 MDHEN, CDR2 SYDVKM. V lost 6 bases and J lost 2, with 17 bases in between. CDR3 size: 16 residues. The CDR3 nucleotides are TGTGCCAGCAGCCTCTCGGTCACGGCGGGCAATCAGCCCCAGCATTTT. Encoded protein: CASSLSVTAGNQPQHF. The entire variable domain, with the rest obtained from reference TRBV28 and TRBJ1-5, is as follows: DVKVTQSSRYLVKRTGEKVFLECVQDMDHENMFWYRQDPGLGLRLIYFSYDVKMKEKGDIPEGYSVSREKKERFSLILESASTNQTSMYLCASSLSVTAGNQPQHFGDGTRLSIL.

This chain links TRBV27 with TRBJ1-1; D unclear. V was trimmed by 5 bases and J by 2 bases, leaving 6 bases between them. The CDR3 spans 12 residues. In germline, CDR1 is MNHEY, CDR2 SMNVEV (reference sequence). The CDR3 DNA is TGTGCCAGCAGTCTAGATAACACTGAAGCTTTCTTT. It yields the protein CASSLDNTEAFF.

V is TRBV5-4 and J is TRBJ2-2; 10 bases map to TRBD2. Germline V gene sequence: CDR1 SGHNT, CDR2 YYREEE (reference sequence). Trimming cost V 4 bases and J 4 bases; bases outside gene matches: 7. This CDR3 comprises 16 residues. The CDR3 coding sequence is TGTGCCAGCAGCCCCCTAGCGGGAGAAACCACCGGGGAGCTGTTTTTT. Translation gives CASSPLAGETTGELFF.

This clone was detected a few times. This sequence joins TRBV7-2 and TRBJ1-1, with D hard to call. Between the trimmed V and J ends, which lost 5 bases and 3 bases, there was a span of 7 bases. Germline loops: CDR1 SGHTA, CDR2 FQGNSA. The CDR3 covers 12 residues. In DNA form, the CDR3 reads TGTGCCAGCAGCCCGGTTTACACTGAAGCTTTCTTT. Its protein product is CASSPVYTEAFF.

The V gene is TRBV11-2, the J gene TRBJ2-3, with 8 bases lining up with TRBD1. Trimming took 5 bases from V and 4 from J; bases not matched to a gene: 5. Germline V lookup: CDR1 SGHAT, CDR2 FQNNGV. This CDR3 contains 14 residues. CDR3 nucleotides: TGTGCCAGCAGCCCAGGACAGGGCTCAGATACGCAGTATTTT. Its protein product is CASSPGQGSDTQYF.

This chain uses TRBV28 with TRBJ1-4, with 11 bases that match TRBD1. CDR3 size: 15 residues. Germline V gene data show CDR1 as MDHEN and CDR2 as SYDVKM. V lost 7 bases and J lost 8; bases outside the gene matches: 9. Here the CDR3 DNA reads TGTGCCAGCACCTCGGCCGGGACAGGGGGAGAAAAACTGTTTTTT. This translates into CASTSAGTGGEKLFF. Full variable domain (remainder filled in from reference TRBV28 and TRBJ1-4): DVKVTQSSRYLVKRTGEKVFLECVQDMDHENMFWYRQDPGLGLRLIYFSYDVKMKEKGDIPEGYSVSREKKERFSLILESASTNQTSMYLCASTSAGTGGEKLFFGSGTQLSVL.

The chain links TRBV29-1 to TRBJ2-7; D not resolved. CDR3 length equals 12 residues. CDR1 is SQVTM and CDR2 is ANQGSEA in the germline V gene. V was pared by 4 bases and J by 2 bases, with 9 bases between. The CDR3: CSVGQTPYEQYF. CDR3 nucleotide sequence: TGCAGCGTTGGGCAGACTCCCTACGAGCAGTACTTC.

The CDR3 sequence is CSVRQGNTIYF. The CDR3 region has the DNA TGCAGCGTTAGACAGGGGAACACCATATATTTT. This chain connects TRBV29-1 to TRBJ1-3, with 8 bases fitting TRBD1. CDR1 and CDR2 (germline): SQVTM, ANQGSEA. This CDR3 contains 11 residues. Losses at the gene ends were 5 bases for V and 7 bases for J; bases not matched to a gene: 1.

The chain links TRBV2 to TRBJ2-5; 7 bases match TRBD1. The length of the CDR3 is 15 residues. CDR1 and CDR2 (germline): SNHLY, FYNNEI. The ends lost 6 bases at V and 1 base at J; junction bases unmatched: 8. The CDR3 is CASSGTGTAQETQYF. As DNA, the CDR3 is TGTGCCAGCAGCGGTACCGGGACAGCCCAAGAGACCCAGTACTTC.

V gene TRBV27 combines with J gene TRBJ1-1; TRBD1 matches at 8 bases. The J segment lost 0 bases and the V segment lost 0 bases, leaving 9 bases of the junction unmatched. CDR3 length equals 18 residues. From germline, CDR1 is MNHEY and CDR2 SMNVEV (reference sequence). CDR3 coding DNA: TGTGCCAGCAGTTTATCACCCAGGGGGCGGGTAATGAACACTGAAGCTTTCTTT. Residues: CASSLSPRGRVMNTEAFF.

The CDR3 sequence: CASSQDRGGEREAFF. The DNA of the CDR3 is TGTGCCAGCAGCCAAGATCGGGGGGGCGAACGGGAGGCTTTCTTT. The chain carries TRBV3-1 (or the pseudogene TRBV3-2) and TRBJ1-1, with D maybe TRBD1 (6 bases). CDR1 LGHDT and CDR2 YNNKEL come from the germline V gene (reference sequence). The V end was cut by 0 bases, the J end by 11 bases, with 19 bases between. The CDR3 has 15 residues.

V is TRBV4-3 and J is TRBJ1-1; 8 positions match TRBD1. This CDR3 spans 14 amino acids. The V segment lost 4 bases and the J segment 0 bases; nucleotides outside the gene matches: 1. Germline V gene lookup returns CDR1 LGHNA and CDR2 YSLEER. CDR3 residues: CASSPDRVNTEAFF. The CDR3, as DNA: TGCGCCAGCAGCCCGGACAGGGTGAACACTGAAGCTTTCTTT.

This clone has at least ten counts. CDR3 sequence: CASSYSSGKSQPQHF. In DNA form, the CDR3 reads TGTGCCAGCAGTTATTCCTCAGGGAAAAGTCAGCCCCAGCATTTT. The J gene is TRBJ1-5, the V gene TRBV6-5; TRBD1 might be the D (5 bases). Deletions cut 3 bases from V and 6 bases from J, with 15 bases between. The CDR3 has 15 residues. Germline CDR1 is MNHEY and CDR2 is SVGAGI.